This TCR beta chain was documented in a study of cytomegalovirus exposure and HLA in healthy donors. CDR3 length equals 13 residues. The germline gives CDR1 LGHNA, CDR2 YSLEER. Trimming took 2 bases from V and 11 from J; bases not matched to a gene: 2. Overall study findings and caveats: Most TCR beta V segments were productive about 87% or about 30% of the time in an earlier analysis.

Remarks on this clone: Its antigen is undetermined.

Primers for the PCR totalled 60 Vbeta and 13 Jbeta. Measured with immunoSEQ multiplex PCR; TCRdb has only the in-frame clones, and not every one. The table shows about 150,000 clones, with roughly four fifths occurring only once. The sample taken for sequencing was PBMCs. This clonotype originated in a man between 18 and 35 years old in good health and CMV-seronegative. The chain is built from TRBV4-3 and TRBJ1-4, with TRBD1 matching over 10 bases. CDR3 protein: CASSQQDRGKLFF. CDR3 in DNA: TGCGCCAGCAGCCAACAGGACAGGGGGAAACTGTTTTTT.